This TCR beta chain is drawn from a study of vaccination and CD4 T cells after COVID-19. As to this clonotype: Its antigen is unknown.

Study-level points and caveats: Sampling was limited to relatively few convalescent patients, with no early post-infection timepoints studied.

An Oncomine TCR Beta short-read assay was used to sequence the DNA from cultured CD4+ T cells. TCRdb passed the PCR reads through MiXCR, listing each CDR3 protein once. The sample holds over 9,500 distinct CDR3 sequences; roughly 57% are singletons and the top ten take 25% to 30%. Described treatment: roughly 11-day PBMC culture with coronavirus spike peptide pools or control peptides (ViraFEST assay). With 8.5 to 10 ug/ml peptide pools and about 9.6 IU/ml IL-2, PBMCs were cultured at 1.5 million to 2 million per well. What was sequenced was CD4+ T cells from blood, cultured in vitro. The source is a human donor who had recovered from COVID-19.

In nucleotides, the CDR3 is TGTGCCAGCAGCCGGACTAGCGGGAGGGCTGATAAAAACATTCAGTACTTC. Amino acid sequence: CASSRTSGRADKNIQYF. The rearrangement links TRBV11-1 to TRBJ2-4; the match to TRBD2 covers 15 bases. The CDR3 sequence is 17 residues long. Germline loops: CDR1 SGHAT, CDR2 FQDESV (reference sequence). With V trimmed by 5 bases and J by 4 bases, 6 bases remained unmatched.